What follows describes a single T cell receptor beta chain. This record belongs to a study of blood T cell repertoires in COVID-19. Overall study: Collection of acute and convalescent COVID-19 samples took place in the United States, Italy and Spain. PBMCs, B-cell-depleted T cells, or T cells were the source of the cDNA or gDNA that made up the material.

In the study's own analysis: Cell counts per sample came from amplifying reference gene primers. Data came from immunoSEQ multiplex PCR; TCRdb stores just in-frame clones and leaves some out. Clonal size and the V and J genes are those of that table, whereas D and trimming came from the DNA. Of some 150,000 clones listed, roughly 89% are singletons. Germline assignment: CDR1 MNHEY and CDR2 SVGEGT. The V gene lost 6 bases and the J gene lost 16 bases, with 16 bases spanning the gap. This CDR3 is built from 11 residues. This chain connects TRBV6-2 or TRBV6-3 to TRBJ2-1, with D tentatively TRBD2 (6 bases). The TCR comes from a man aged 60 to 69 with active or convalescent COVID-19. Input material: peripheral blood. CDR3 amino acids: CASSLAEAYFF. In nucleotides, the CDR3 is TGTGCCAGCAGCTTAGCGGAAGCTTACTTCTTC.